This T cell receptor (beta chain) comes out of a study of T cell responses to AZD1222 COVID-19 vaccine. Study-level points and caveats: Of spike-specific TCRs, nearly half reportedly target regions left unmutated in variants. Spike-specific TCR breadth and depth both grew after two AZD1222 doses. White British donors predominated, females outnumbered males, and clonal diversity was possibly underestimated. The study found vaccine-associated CD4 TCRs spanning spike, dominant at 160-218 and 743-854.

V shed 7 bases and J shed 0 bases, with 15 bases lying between them. Per the germline V gene, CDR1 is SGHAT and CDR2 is FQNNGV. The CDR3 length is 16 residues. This clone has a handful of counts. Its antigen is as yet unknown. The repertoire was sequenced with immunoSEQ multiplex PCR; TCRdb's copy has only in-frame clones and lacks some. The sample carries about 120,000 clones, roughly 89% recorded once. The sequence was obtained from an adult in good health. Sequencing used peripheral blood, obtained on day 0 of AZD1222 vaccination. The chain recombines TRBV11-2 with TRBJ2-2; D perhaps matches TRBD1 (6 bases). The CDR3 DNA reads TGTGCCAGCAACCCCTCTCGGACAGCGAACACCGGGGAGCTGTTTTTT. Translated, it gives CASNPSRTANTGELFF.